Shown below are 10 T cell receptor beta chains from a single sample sequenced in a study of blood T cell repertoires in COVID-19. Data came from immunoSEQ multiplex PCR; TCRdb stores just in-frame clones and leaves some out. The sample contains about 130,000 clones, about 86% of which appear only once. The sample comprised peripheral blood. All receptors come from a woman in her forties or fifties who had recovered from COVID-19.

The V call is TRBV19, the J call TRBJ1-6; the D gene is possibly TRBD1 (6 bases). V shed 5 bases and J shed 15 bases, with 14 bases lying between them. The V gene's germline CDR1 is LNHDA and CDR2 SQIVND (reference sequence). CDR3 length: 12 amino acids. The CDR3: CASSPLTGFLHF. The DNA for the CDR3 is TGTGCCAGTAGTCCTCTGACAGGTTTCCTCCACTTT.

This clone was seen many times. V and J are TRBV27 and TRBJ2-2; D is ambiguous. CDR1 and CDR2 from the germline V gene are MNHEY and SMNVEV (reference sequence). There are 15 residues in the CDR3. The germline V and J ends were trimmed by 3 bases and 1 base, with 9 bases remaining between them. CDR3 bases: TGTGCCAGCAGTTTTCGTGGCCAGAACACCGGGGAGCTGTTTTTT. Translating gives CASSFRGQNTGELFF.

This chain uses TRBV11-3 with TRBJ1-3, with D unclear. There are 16 residues in the CDR3. With 0 bases removed from V and 1 base from J, the gap between germline ends came to 10 bases. Germline CDR1 and CDR2: SGHNT and YENEEA. The CDR3 loop reads CASSLDAQFSGNTIYF. CDR3 coding DNA: TGTGCCAGCAGCTTAGACGCACAGTTTTCTGGAAACACCATATATTTT.

In its sample, this clone was seen a few times. V usage is TRBV28 and J usage is TRBJ2-7, with D unclear. This CDR3 spans 14 amino acids. V lost 3 bases and J 2 bases, leaving 11 bases between the germline ends. Germline V gives CDR1 MDHEN, CDR2 SYDVKM. CDR3 in DNA: TGTGCCAGCAGTTTTAACTTACCCCCCTACGAGCAGTACTTC. It yields the protein CASSFNLPPYEQYF.

The sample holds one count of this clone. The chain uses TRBV30 and TRBJ2-7; 7 bases map to TRBD2. From germline, CDR1 is GTSNPN and CDR2 SVGIG (reference sequence). V shed 4 bases and J 0 bases; nucleotides not matched to a gene: 6. CDR3 size: 14 residues. The CDR3 DNA reads TGTGCCTGGACCCCGGGACTATCCTCCTACGAGCAGTACTTC. This gives the protein CAWTPGLSSYEQYF.

V usage is TRBV2 and J usage is TRBJ1-5; D possibly corresponds to TRBD1 (6 bases). Trimming cost V 6 bases and J 4 bases, with 10 bases left between them. This CDR3 is built from 13 residues. Germline CDR1 reads SNHLY; CDR2 reads FYNNEI. The CDR3 sequence: CASRSDSNQPQHF. The CDR3 DNA reads as TGTGCCAGCAGATCGGACAGTAATCAGCCCCAGCATTTT.

The rearrangement links TRBV7-9 to TRBJ1-4, with 10 positions matching TRBD1. Germline CDR1 reads SEHNR; CDR2 reads FQNEAQ (reference sequence). J lost 7 bases, V lost 4 bases, and 6 bases had no gene match. This CDR3 region has 15 residues. CDR3 sequence (DNA): TGTGCCAGCAGCTCCCCCGGGACAGGGGCTGAAAAACTGTTTTTT. Translating it yields CASSSPGTGAEKLFF.

The V call is TRBV19, the J call TRBJ2-5; D may be TRBD1 (5 bases). CDR1 is LNHDA, CDR2 SQIVND, per germline (reference sequence). Deletions cut 1 base from V and 1 base from J, with 10 bases between. The CDR3 consists of 15 residues. The CDR3 spells CASSIGPGAQETQYF. CDR3 DNA: TGTGCCAGTAGTATAGGCCCTGGGGCCCAAGAGACCCAGTACTTC. Full variable domain (remainder filled in from reference TRBV19 and TRBJ2-5): DGGITQSPKYLFRKEGQNVTLSCEQNLNHDAMYWYRQDPGQGLRLIYYSQIVNDFQKGDIAEGYSVSREKKESFPLTVTSAQKNPTAFYLCASSIGPGAQETQYFGPGTRLLVL.

The rearrangement links TRBV7-2 to TRBJ1-1, with unresolved D. The V and J ends lost 4 bases and 4 bases respectively, with 10 bases between them. CDR1 is SGHTA, CDR2 FQGNSA, per germline. This CDR3 has 13 amino acids. This CDR3 is CASSSNSGTEAFF. Written as DNA, the CDR3 is TGTGCCAGCAGCTCAAACTCGGGCACTGAAGCTTTCTTT.

The chain carries TRBV11-2 and TRBJ2-3, with 9 bases that match TRBD1. The V gene end was trimmed by 5 bases and the J gene end by 2 bases; junction bases not matched to a gene: 11. The CDR3 length is 17 residues. CDR1 and CDR2 (germline): SGHAT, FQNNGV. The CDR3 DNA reads as TGTGCCAGCAGCCTTAGGGACAGGGCCCTTTTCACAGATACGCAGTATTTT. Residues: CASSLRDRALFTDTQYF.